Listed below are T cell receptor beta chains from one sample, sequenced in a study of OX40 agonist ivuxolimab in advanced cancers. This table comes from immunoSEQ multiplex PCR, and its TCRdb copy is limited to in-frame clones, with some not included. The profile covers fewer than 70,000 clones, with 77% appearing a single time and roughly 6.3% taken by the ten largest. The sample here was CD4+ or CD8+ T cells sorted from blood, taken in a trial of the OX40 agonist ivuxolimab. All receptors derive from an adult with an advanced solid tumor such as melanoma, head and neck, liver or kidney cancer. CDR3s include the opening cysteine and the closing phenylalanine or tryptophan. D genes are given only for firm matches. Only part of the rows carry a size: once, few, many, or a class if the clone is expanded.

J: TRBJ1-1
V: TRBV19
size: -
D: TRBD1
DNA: TGTGCCAGCTCGGACAGGGGGCTCACTGAAGCTTTCTTT
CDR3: CASSDRGLTEAFF

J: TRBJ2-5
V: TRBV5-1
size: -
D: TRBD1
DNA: TGCGCCAGTAGGACAGGGGGTACGGAGACCCAGTACTTC
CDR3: CASRTGGTETQYF

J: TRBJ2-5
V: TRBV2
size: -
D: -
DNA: TGTGCCACCGAGGGGGGACCCCTACAAGAGACCCAGTACTTC
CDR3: CATEGGPLQETQYF

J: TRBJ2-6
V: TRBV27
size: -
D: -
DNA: TGTGCCAGCAGTCCCCTCGCCGGAGCTGGGGCCAACGTCCTGACTTTC
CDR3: CASSPLAGAGANVLTF

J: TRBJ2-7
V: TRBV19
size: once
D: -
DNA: TGTGCCAGTAGTATTGAACACTTCTACGAGCAGTACTTC
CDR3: CASSIEHFYEQYF

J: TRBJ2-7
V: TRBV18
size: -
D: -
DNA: TGTGCCAGCTCACCCTCTACGGCACAGGACTACGAGCAGTACTTC
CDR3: CASSPSTAQDYEQYF

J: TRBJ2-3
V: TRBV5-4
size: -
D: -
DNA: TGTGCCAGCAGCTTGTGGGGCAGGGGGGGCACAGATACGCAGTATTTT
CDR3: CASSLWGRGGTDTQYF

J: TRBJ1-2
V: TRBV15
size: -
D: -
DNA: TGTGCCACCAGCCTTATCACAGGTCCCGGGGGGGGCTACACCTTC
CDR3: CATSLITGPGGGYTF

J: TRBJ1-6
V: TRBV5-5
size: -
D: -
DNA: TGTGCCAGCAGCTTGTACGGGGGTGGGGATTCACCCCTCCACTTT
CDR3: CASSLYGGGDSPLHF

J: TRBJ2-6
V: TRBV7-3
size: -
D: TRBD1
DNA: TGTGCCAGCAGCCTCGGGACAGGTTCTGGGGCCAACGTCCTGACTTTC
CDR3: CASSLGTGSGANVLTF

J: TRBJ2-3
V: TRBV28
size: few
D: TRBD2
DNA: TGTGCCAGCAGTGTTACCGGCGGGAGCGGTCCAGATACGCAGTATTTT
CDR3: CASSVTGGSGPDTQYF

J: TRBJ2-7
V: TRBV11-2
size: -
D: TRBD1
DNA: TGTGCCAGCAGCCCGGGACAGGGAACAGGCTACGAGCAGTACTTC
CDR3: CASSPGQGTGYEQYF

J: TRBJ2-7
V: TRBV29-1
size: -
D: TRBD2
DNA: TGCAGCGTGGGTAGCGGGTTCGGCTCCTACGAGCAGTACTTC
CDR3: CSVGSGFGSYEQYF

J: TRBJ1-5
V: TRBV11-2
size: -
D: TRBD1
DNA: TGTGCCAGCAGCCTAAATATTGGGACCGGGACAGGGATAAATCAGCCCCAGCATTTT
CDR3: CASSLNIGTGTGINQPQHF

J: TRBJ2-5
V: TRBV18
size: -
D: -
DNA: TGTGCCAGCTCACCAAGACTAGGGGAGACCCAGTACTTC
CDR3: CASSPRLGETQYF

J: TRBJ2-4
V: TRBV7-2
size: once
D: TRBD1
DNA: TGTGCCAGCAGCTCTTGGACAGGTGTCAACTTC
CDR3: CASSSWTGVNF

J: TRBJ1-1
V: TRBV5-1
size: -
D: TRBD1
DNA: TGCGCCAGCAGCTTGGGGGACAGGGCGAACACTGAAGCTTTCTTT
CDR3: CASSLGDRANTEAFF

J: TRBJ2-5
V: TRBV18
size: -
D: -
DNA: TGTGCCAGCTCACCAAATCAGGGGTTTCAAGAGACCCAGTACTTC
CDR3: CASSPNQGFQETQYF

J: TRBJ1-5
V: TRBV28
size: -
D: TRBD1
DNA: TGTGCCAGCAGTGTGACAGGGGGCAGCAATCAGCCCCAGCATTTT
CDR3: CASSVTGGSNQPQHF

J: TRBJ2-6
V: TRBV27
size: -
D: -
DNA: TGTGCCAGCAGTTTATACCAGGGCCGCCGCTCTGGGGCCAACGTCCTGACTTTC
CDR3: CASSLYQGRRSGANVLTF

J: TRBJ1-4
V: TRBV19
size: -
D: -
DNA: TGTGCCACCCAGGAGCGGACAGAGGGTGAAAAACTGTTTTTT
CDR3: CATQERTEGEKLFF

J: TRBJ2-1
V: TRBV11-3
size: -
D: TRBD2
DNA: TGTGCCAGCAGCTCGGGACTAGCGGACTACAATGAGCAGTTCTTC
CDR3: CASSSGLADYNEQFF

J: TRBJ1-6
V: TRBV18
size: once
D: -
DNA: TGTGCCAGCTCACCACGGGGCCTTGGCTCTAATTCACCCCTCCACTTT
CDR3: CASSPRGLGSNSPLHF

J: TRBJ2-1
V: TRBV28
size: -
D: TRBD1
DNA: TGTGCCAGCAGGCTGCGGGACAGGGTAGGGAATGAGCAGTTCTTC
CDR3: CASRLRDRVGNEQFF

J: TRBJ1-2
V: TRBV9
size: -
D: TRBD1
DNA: TGTGCCAGCAGCGAATTCAGGGGGAACTATGGCTACACCTTC
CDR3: CASSEFRGNYGYTF

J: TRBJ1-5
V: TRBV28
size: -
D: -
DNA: TGTGCCAGCAGTTTTATGGTGGGGGGCCAGCATTTT
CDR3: CASSFMVGGQHF

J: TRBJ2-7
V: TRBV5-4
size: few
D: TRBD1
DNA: TGTGCCAGCAGCTTGCGACAGGGTGCCTACGAGCAGTACTTC
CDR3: CASSLRQGAYEQYF

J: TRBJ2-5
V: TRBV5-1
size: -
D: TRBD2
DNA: TGCGCCAGCAGCCCTAGCGGGGCCCCCATAATGGAGACCCAGTACTTC
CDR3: CASSPSGAPIMETQYF

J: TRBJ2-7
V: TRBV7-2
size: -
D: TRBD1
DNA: TGTGCCAGCAGTTTCGGACAGGGGCCGGGCGAGCAGTACTTC
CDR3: CASSFGQGPGEQYF